This T cell receptor (beta chain) emerged from a study of blood T cell repertoires in COVID-19. In the study overall: PBMCs, B-cell-depleted T cells, or T cells provided the cDNA or gDNA that made up the material.

The CDR3 spans 13 residues. V shed 7 bases, J shed 2 bases, and the junction held 3 bases outside the gene matches. The germline V gene encodes CDR1 SNHLY and CDR2 FYNNEI. Original handling: It was from reference gene primer amplification that nucleated cell counts were estimated. Assay: immunoSEQ multiplex PCR; the TCRdb copy retains only in-frame clones and omits some. V, J and clone size are taken as reported in that table, and D and trimming were inferred from the DNA itself. The sample has 85,000 to 100,000 clones; about 70% are singletons. The TCR comes from a woman between 55 and 75 years old in a cohort sampled during active or convalescent COVID-19. The J gene is TRBJ2-7, the V gene TRBV2; 9 bases match TRBD1. Sequencing was performed on peripheral blood. CDR3 sequence: CASKGTGTYEQYF. As DNA, the CDR3 is TGTGCCAGCAAAGGGACAGGGACCTACGAGCAGTACTTC. The whole variable domain, remainder taken from reference TRBV2 and TRBJ2-7, is EPEVTQTPSHQVTQMGQEVILRCVPISNHLYFYWYRQILGQKVEFLVSFYNNEISEKSEIFDDQFSVERPDGSNFTLKIRSTKLEDSAMYFCASKGTGTYEQYFGPGTRLTVT.